The clone carrying this T cell receptor (beta chain) was counted only a few times. As yet, its antigen is unknown. The CDR3 is made up of 17 amino acids. Germline CDR1 and CDR2: SNHLY and FYNNEI. Trimming shortened V by 7 bases and J by 2 bases, and 22 bases separated the two germline ends. This record belongs to a study of blood T cells in healthy people across ages. Whole-study results and caveats: Percentage of naive T cells showed a strong correlation with TCR beta diversity.

A second PCR of roughly 7 to 11 cycles used a sample-barcoded 5' primer and a J-beta primer mix. Tagging of each cDNA molecule was performed by a template-switch adaptor with 12 random nucleotides. TCRdb analysed the 5' RACE reads with MiXCR anew, one entry per CDR3 protein. The sample yields 1.6 million or so distinct CDR3 sequences, about 35% seen once. The clonotype comes from a woman in her 30s in good health. The chain carries TRBV2 and TRBJ2-3, with D tentatively TRBD1 or TRBD2 (5 bases each). Material for sequencing was blood. The CDR3 protein is CASIDLIEGSPTDTQYF. The CDR3 region has the DNA TGTGCCAGCATCGACCTAATAGAGGGGTCTCCCACAGATACGCAGTATTTT. The variable domain in full, with the rest retrieved from reference TRBV2 and TRBJ2-3, is EPEVTQTPSHQVTQMGQEVILRCVPISNHLYFYWYRQILGQKVEFLVSFYNNEISEKSEIFDDQFSVERPDGSNFTLKIRSTKLEDSAMYFCASIDLIEGSPTDTQYFGPGTRLTVL.